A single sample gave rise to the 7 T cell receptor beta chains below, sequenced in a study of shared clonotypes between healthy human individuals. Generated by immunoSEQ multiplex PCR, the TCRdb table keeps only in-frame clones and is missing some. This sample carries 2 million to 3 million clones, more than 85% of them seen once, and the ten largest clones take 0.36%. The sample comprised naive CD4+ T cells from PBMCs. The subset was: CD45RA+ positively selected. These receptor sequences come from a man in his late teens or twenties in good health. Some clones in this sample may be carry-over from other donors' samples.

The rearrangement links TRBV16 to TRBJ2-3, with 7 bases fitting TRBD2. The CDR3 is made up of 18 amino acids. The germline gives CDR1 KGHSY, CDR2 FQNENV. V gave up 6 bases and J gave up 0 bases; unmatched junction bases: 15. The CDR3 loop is CASSKGLAARTSTDTQYF. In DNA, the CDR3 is TGTGCCAGCAGTAAAGGGCTAGCGGCTCGGACTAGCACAGATACGCAGTATTTT. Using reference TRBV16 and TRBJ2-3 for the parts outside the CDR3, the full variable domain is GEEVAQTPKHLVRGEGQKAKLYCAPIKGHSYVFWYQQVLKNEFKFLISFQNENVFDETGMPKERFSAKCLPNSPCSLEIQATKLEDSAVYFCASSKGLAARTSTDTQYFGPGTRLTVL.

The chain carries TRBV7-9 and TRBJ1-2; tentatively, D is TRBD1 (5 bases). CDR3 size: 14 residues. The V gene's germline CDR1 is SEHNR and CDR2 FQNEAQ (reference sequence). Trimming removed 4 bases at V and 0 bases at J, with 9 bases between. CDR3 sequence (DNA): TGTGCCAGCAGCTGGCCAGGGTCTAACTATGGCTACACCTTC. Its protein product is CASSWPGSNYGYTF.

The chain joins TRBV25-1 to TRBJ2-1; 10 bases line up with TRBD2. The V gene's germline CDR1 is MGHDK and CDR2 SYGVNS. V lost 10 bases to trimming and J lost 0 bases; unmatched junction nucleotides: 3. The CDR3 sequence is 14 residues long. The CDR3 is CAIPSGSSYNEQFF. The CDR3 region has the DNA TGTGCCATCCCTAGCGGGAGCTCCTACAATGAGCAGTTCTTC.

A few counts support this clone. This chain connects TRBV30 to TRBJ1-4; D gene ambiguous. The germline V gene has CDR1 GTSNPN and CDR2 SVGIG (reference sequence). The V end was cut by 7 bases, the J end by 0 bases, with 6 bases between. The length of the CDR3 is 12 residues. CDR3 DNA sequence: TGTGCCTCGGAGACAACTAATGAAAAACTGTTTTTT. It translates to CASETTNEKLFF.

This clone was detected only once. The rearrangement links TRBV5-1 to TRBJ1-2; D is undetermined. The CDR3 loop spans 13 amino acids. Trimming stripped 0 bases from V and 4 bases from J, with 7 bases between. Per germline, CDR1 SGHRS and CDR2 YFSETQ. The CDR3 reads CASSLGLAYGYTF. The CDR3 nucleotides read TGCGCCAGCAGCTTGGGGCTCGCCTATGGCTACACCTTC.

The DNA of the CDR3 is TGTGCCAGTAGGGGCAGTGGAGAAGGCTACACCTTC. Its translation is CASRGSGEGYTF. This chain connects TRBV19 to TRBJ1-2; D gene ambiguous. Germline CDR1 LNHDA, CDR2 SQIVND (reference sequence). The V gene lost 6 bases and the J gene lost 8 bases, with 13 bases spanning the gap. This CDR3 region has 12 residues.

CDR3 in DNA: TGCGCCAGCAGCTTGGGTCCACAGGGAGATAATGAAAAACTGTTTTTT. Translating it yields CASSLGPQGDNEKLFF. The chain carries TRBV5-1 and TRBJ1-4; TRBD1 might be the D (6 bases). Per the germline V gene, CDR1 is SGHRS and CDR2 is YFSETQ. V was pared by 0 bases and J by 4 bases, with 13 bases between. This CDR3 comprises 16 residues.